These T cell receptor beta chains were read from a single sample in a study of blood T cell repertoires in COVID-19. Data came from immunoSEQ multiplex PCR; TCRdb stores just in-frame clones and leaves some out. The data contain around 290,000 clones, about nine tenths of them singletons. Source material: PBMCs or T cells enriched from blood (not recorded which). The source is a woman between 40 and 55 years old who had recovered from COVID-19. CDR3s include the opening cysteine and the closing phenylalanine or tryptophan. The order of the fields is CDR3 protein, J gene, V gene.

cdr3_aa: CASSQETVGGYNEQFF
j_call: TRBJ2-1
v_call: TRBV4-2

cdr3_aa: CASSELNRPNTEAFF
j_call: TRBJ1-1
v_call: TRBV25-1

cdr3_aa: CASSFPGGTEAFF
j_call: TRBJ1-1
v_call: TRBV5-4

cdr3_aa: CASSPGRGIQETQYF
j_call: TRBJ2-5
v_call: TRBV27

cdr3_aa: CAWGERSHVLYGYTF
j_call: TRBJ1-2
v_call: TRBV30

cdr3_aa: CASITGKVDSPLHF
j_call: TRBJ1-6
v_call: TRBV21-1

cdr3_aa: CASSQDRTSGQETQYF
j_call: TRBJ2-5
v_call: TRBV4-1

cdr3_aa: CASSLEAGYTEAFF
j_call: TRBJ1-1
v_call: TRBV7-9

cdr3_aa: CASSKDSYNEQFF
j_call: TRBJ2-1
v_call: TRBV11-2

cdr3_aa: CASSLGQRVKPNNYGYTF
j_call: TRBJ1-2
v_call: TRBV5-8

cdr3_aa: CASRTVRDSRNEQFF
j_call: TRBJ2-1
v_call: TRBV27

cdr3_aa: CASSTGGAGADTQYF
j_call: TRBJ2-3
v_call: TRBV19

cdr3_aa: CASSLGPTGGTNEKLFF
j_call: TRBJ1-4
v_call: TRBV7-2

cdr3_aa: CASSQIQGYGYTF
j_call: TRBJ1-2
v_call: TRBV4-1

cdr3_aa: CASSDPGSSGNTIYF
j_call: TRBJ1-3
v_call: TRBV6-4

cdr3_aa: CASSQDPQGSKNIQYF
j_call: TRBJ2-4
v_call: TRBV14

cdr3_aa: CAWSPLGDNEKLFF
j_call: TRBJ1-4
v_call: TRBV30

cdr3_aa: CASSPRDSRQPQHF
j_call: TRBJ1-5
v_call: TRBV18

cdr3_aa: CASSEGVLGSSGNTIYF
j_call: TRBJ1-3
v_call: TRBV25-1

cdr3_aa: CASGLPPGSYTF
j_call: TRBJ1-2
v_call: TRBV12-5

cdr3_aa: CASSRLTGDEQFF
j_call: TRBJ2-1
v_call: TRBV27

cdr3_aa: CASSTPGTNSGNTIYF
j_call: TRBJ1-3
v_call: TRBV5-1

cdr3_aa: CASSPNPRAGYGYTF
j_call: TRBJ1-2
v_call: TRBV3-1/TRBV3-2

cdr3_aa: CASSLLAGADTQYF
j_call: TRBJ2-3
v_call: TRBV6-4

cdr3_aa: CASSLGQGYGYTF
j_call: TRBJ1-2
v_call: TRBV7-3

cdr3_aa: CASSYGTGTIGYTF
j_call: TRBJ1-2
v_call: TRBV5-1